This is a list of T cell receptor beta chains from one sample in a study of PD-L1 blockade in urothelial cancer. TCRdb's table, derived via immunoSEQ multiplex PCR, lists solely in-frame clones and lacks some. Of 30,000 to 35,000 clones in the sample, around 82% are singletons; the top ten hold 15% to 18%. The source was PBMCs, collected around atezolizumab (anti-PD-L1) treatment. The source is a man aged 60 to 69 with urothelial cancer. CDR3s include the opening cysteine and the closing phenylalanine or tryptophan. A D gene is named only where the DNA matches it firmly. Clone size is given for some rows only: seen once, a few or many times, or a class if the clone is expanded.

>-|15|-|TRBJ1-1|TRBV11-1
CASSLWRGDSTEAFF
TGTGCCAGCAGCTTATGGAGGGGAGACAGCACTGAAGCTTTCTTT
>-|13|-|TRBJ1-2|TRBV11-2
CASSPQGNYGYTF
TGTGCCAGCAGCCCGCAGGGGAACTATGGCTACACCTTC
>-|14|-|TRBJ2-2|TRBV7-3
CASSHGGDTGELFF
TGTGCCAGCAGTCACGGGGGAGACACCGGGGAGCTGTTTTTT
>TRBD1|14|-|TRBJ2-3|TRBV11-3
CASSLGQGTDTQYF
TGTGCCAGCAGCTTAGGACAGGGGACAGATACGCAGTATTTT
>-|12|-|TRBJ1-1|TRBV29-1
CSAWGGSTEAFF
TGCAGCGCATGGGGGGGAAGCACTGAAGCTTTCTTT
>-|14|-|TRBJ2-7|TRBV5-6
CASSFEAGTYEQYF
TGTGCCAGCAGCTTTGAGGCAGGGACCTACGAGCAGTACTTC
>-|14|-|TRBJ1-2|TRBV7-9
CASSLNAGAGGYTF
TGTGCCAGCAGCTTAAATGCAGGGGCAGGCGGCTACACCTTC
>TRBD1|15|-|TRBJ1-5|TRBV6-1
CASNTRTGAGQPQHF
TGTGCCAGCAACACCCGGACAGGGGCTGGGCAGCCCCAGCATTTT
>TRBD2|15|-|TRBJ2-2|TRBV19
CASSLAGGTTGELFF
TGTGCCAGTAGTCTGGCGGGGGGTACGACCGGGGAGCTGTTTTTT
>-|14|-|TRBJ2-3|TRBV7-9
CASRLRLVTDTQYF
TGTGCCAGCAGATTACGACTAGTAACAGATACGCAGTATTTT
>TRBD2|15|-|TRBJ2-1|TRBV30
CAWRRTSGKTNEQFF
TGTGCCTGGAGACGAACTAGCGGGAAAACCAATGAGCAGTTCTTC
>TRBD1|17|-|TRBJ1-2|TRBV14
CASSLAGTGPRHYGYTF
TGTGCCAGCAGCCTCGCCGGGACAGGGCCTCGGCACTATGGCTACACCTTC
>TRBD1|14|few|TRBJ1-5|TRBV2
CASGATGGSRPQHF
TGTGCCAGCGGGGCGACAGGGGGCTCGCGGCCCCAGCATTTT
>-|13|-|TRBJ1-2|TRBV19
CATAVRPEYGYTF
TGTGCCACGGCGGTGAGGCCGGAATATGGCTACACCTTC
>-|15|-|TRBJ2-5|TRBV13
CASSLGRGSMETQYF
TGTGCCAGCAGCTTAGGTCGGGGATCCATGGAGACCCAGTACTTC
>-|14|-|TRBJ1-1|TRBV2
CASSESSRGSEAFF
TGTGCCAGCAGTGAATCATCCAGGGGCTCTGAAGCTTTCTTT
>-|17|once|TRBJ2-7|TRBV19
CASSNRDTPGKWGEQYF
TGTGCCAGTAGCAACAGGGACACCCCAGGCAAATGGGGCGAGCAGTACTTC
>-|16|-|TRBJ2-1|TRBV15
CATSRGREVGYNEQFF
TGTGCCACCAGCAGAGGAAGGGAGGTGGGCTACAATGAGCAGTTCTTC
>TRBD2|13|-|TRBJ2-1|TRBV11-3
CASSPSGGNEQFF
TGTGCCAGCTCCCCCAGCGGGGGTAATGAGCAGTTCTTC
>TRBD1|16|-|TRBJ2-5|TRBV5-1
CASSERQGAHGETQYF
TGCGCCAGCAGCGAGCGACAGGGGGCCCACGGGGAGACCCAGTACTTC
>TRBD2|14|-|TRBJ2-1|TRBV13
CASSLVGLVNEQFF
TGTGCCAGCAGCTTAGTGGGACTAGTGAATGAGCAGTTCTTC
>TRBD1|18|medium-sized|TRBJ2-7|TRBV7-6
CASSLAPPPDRGGGEQYF
TGTGCCAGCAGCTTAGCTCCCCCGCCAGACAGGGGAGGAGGCGAGCAGTACTTC
>TRBD2|15|-|TRBJ2-1|TRBV18
CASSPGGLHYNEQFF
TGTGCCAGCTCCCCGGGGGGACTACACTACAATGAGCAGTTCTTC
>TRBD1|17|-|TRBJ2-5|TRBV7-2
CASSSSSGTGFQETQYF
TGTGCCAGCAGCTCGTCATCCGGGACAGGGTTCCAAGAGACCCAGTACTTC
>-|16|once|TRBJ2-6|TRBV5-6
CASSLAASSGANVLTF
TGTGCCAGCAGCTTGGCCGCTAGCTCTGGGGCCAACGTCCTGACTTTC
>-|15|-|TRBJ2-5|TRBV5-1
CASSLSGGPQETQYF
TGCGCCAGCAGCTTGTCAGGCGGGCCTCAAGAGACCCAGTACTTC
>-|15|few|TRBJ1-1|TRBV7-6
CASSSLQELNTEAFF
TGTGCCAGCAGCTCCCTTCAGGAATTGAACACTGAAGCTTTCTTT
>TRBD2|17|-|TRBJ2-1|TRBV7-2
CASSPSSGRGSYNEQFF
TGTGCCAGCAGCCCCTCTAGCGGGAGAGGATCCTACAATGAGCAGTTCTTC
>TRBD1|15|-|TRBJ2-2|TRBV10-3
CAITRTGADTGELFF
TGTGCCATCACCAGGACAGGGGCGGACACCGGGGAGCTGTTTTTT
>TRBD2|15|-|TRBJ2-5|TRBV5-4
CAAARWAGEEETQYF
TGTGCCGCCGCTCGATGGGCGGGAGAAGAAGAGACCCAGTACTTC
>-|13|-|TRBJ1-2|TRBV6-1
CASSVSRDYGYTF
TGTGCCAGCAGTGTTTCCAGGGACTATGGCTACACCTTC
>TRBD2|15|-|TRBJ2-1|TRBV5-5
CASSRTSGPDNEQFF
TGTGCCAGCAGTCGGACTAGCGGGCCTGACAATGAGCAGTTCTTC
>TRBD2|16|-|TRBJ2-5|TRBV19
CASSPVHLAAQETQYF
TGTGCCAGTAGCCCTGTTCATCTAGCGGCCCAAGAGACCCAGTACTTC
>-|20|-|TRBJ2-3|TRBV4-2
CASSVREGTGNSGGTDTQYF
TGTGCCAGCAGCGTACGGGAGGGGACAGGGAACTCGGGAGGCACAGATACGCAGTATTTT
>TRBD1|15|-|TRBJ2-3|TRBV5-1
CASSLEGTAPDTQYF
TGCGCCAGCAGCTTGGAAGGGACAGCCCCAGATACGCAGTATTTT
>TRBD1|15|-|TRBJ2-7|TRBV28
CASATLRGLTYEQYF
TGTGCCAGCGCTACTTTAAGGGGGCTAACCTACGAGCAGTACTTC
>TRBD2|19|-|TRBJ2-4|TRBV7-2
CASSLAGSGVHLAKNIQYF
TGTGCCAGCAGCTTAGCAGGTAGCGGGGTCCATCTAGCCAAAAACATTCAGTACTTC
>-|13|-|TRBJ2-1|TRBV28
CATRGSSYNEQFF
TGTGCCACCCGGGGGAGTTCCTACAATGAGCAGTTCTTC
>-|14|-|TRBJ1-2|TRBV19
CASSGNAIGGGYTF
TGTGCCAGTAGTGGAAACGCGATAGGGGGTGGCTACACCTTC
>TRBD1|19|-|TRBJ2-4|TRBV6-7
CASSYRDREPLLAKNIQYF
TGTGCCAGCAGTTACAGGGACAGGGAGCCCCTTCTAGCCAAAAACATTCAGTACTTC
>-|15|-|TRBJ2-7|TRBV30
CAWSDGGLGDFEQYF
TGTGCCTGGAGTGATGGGGGCTTGGGAGATTTCGAGCAGTACTTC
>TRBD1|14|-|TRBJ1-6|TRBV2
CASSPGTGSSPLHF
TGTGCCAGCAGTCCCGGGACAGGGAGTTCACCCCTCCACTTT
>TRBD1|15|-|TRBJ2-7|TRBV30
CAWRLRGQGRNEQYF
TGTGCCTGGCGCCTAAGGGGACAGGGGAGAAACGAGCAGTACTTC
>-|16|-|TRBJ1-3|TRBV18
CASSPTSPGNGNTIYF
TGTGCCAGCTCACCGACCTCTCCGGGGAATGGAAACACCATATATTTT
>-|12|once|TRBJ2-1|TRBV7-6
CASSTQGSEQFF
TGTGCCAGCAGCACTCAAGGTAGCGAGCAGTTCTTC
>-|16|few|TRBJ2-1|TRBV5-1
CASSLISGVSYNEQFF
TGCGCCAGCAGCTTGATCTCAGGGGTGTCCTACAATGAGCAGTTCTTC